The 5 T cell receptor beta chains below all came from one sample that was sequenced in a study of T-cell reconstitution after alpha-beta-depleted transplantation in children. A library of TCRbeta sequences, prepared with unique molecular identifiers, was generated. TCRdb fed the PCR reads into MiXCR, producing one record per CDR3 protein. The sample holds approximately 200,000 distinct CDR3 sequences, less than 15% seen once. The input for sequencing was PBMCs from the stem cell graft donor, taken from the stem cell graft. These receptors were taken from a human donor who donated a stem cell graft to a child with acute lymphoblastic leukemia.

This clonotype occurred many times. This chain joins TRBV29-1 and TRBJ1-2; 7 bases map to TRBD1. From germline, CDR1 is SQVTM and CDR2 ANQGSEA. V lost 5 bases and J lost 3; bases outside the gene matches: 6. This CDR3 is built from 13 residues. CDR3 region: CSVLRGSDYGYTF. The DNA for the CDR3 is TGCAGCGTTCTCAGGGGGTCCGACTATGGCTACACCTTC.

For the CDR3, the DNA is TGTGCCAGCAGTTGGTCCCAGAATGATGGCTACACCTTC. Its translation: CASSWSQNDGYTF. The J gene is TRBJ1-2, the V gene TRBV27; D uncertain. CDR1 MNHEY and CDR2 SMNVEV come from the germline V gene (reference sequence). The germline V and J ends were trimmed by 4 bases and 6 bases, with 12 bases remaining between them. The CDR3 extends over 13 amino acids.

This clonotype was picked up many times. V gene TRBV28 combines with J gene TRBJ2-1; D not certain. Trimming removed 6 bases at V and 8 bases at J, with 14 bases between. Germline CDR1 MDHEN, CDR2 SYDVKM. CDR3 length: 13 residues. This chain's CDR3 is CASSLGPRDEQFF. CDR3 DNA sequence: TGTGCCAGCAGCTTAGGGCCAAGAGATGAGCAGTTCTTC.

The sample holds a few counts of this clonotype. The chain is built from TRBV28 and TRBJ1-2, with D unclear. With 6 bases removed from V and 0 bases from J, the gap between germline ends came to 11 bases. Looked up from germline, CDR1 is MDHEN and CDR2 is SYDVKM. There are 14 residues in the CDR3. CDR3 sequence: CASSTGIANYGYTF. CDR3 bases: TGTGCCAGCAGCACCGGTATAGCTAACTATGGCTACACCTTC.

As for this clonotype: A much larger clonotype is one base distant, so this may be a read error. V gene TRBV12-3 or TRBV12-4 combines with J gene TRBJ2-1, with D maybe TRBD2 (5 bases). CDR3 length: 15 residues. V lost 6 bases to trimming and J lost 6 bases, with 18 bases between them. CDR3 in amino acids: CASSPLGACSNEQFF. CDR3 in DNA: TGTGCCAGCAGCCCCCTGGGAGCCTGCTCCAATGAGCAGTTCTTC.